This T cell receptor beta chain was documented in a study of T cells in Graves' hyperthyroidism and ophthalmopathy. Study-wide results and limits: Blood samples included most of the expanded thyroid clonotypes exceeding 0.001.

RNA transcripts gave rise to amplified TCR beta CDR3 regions. Using the HTBI primer set, a first-round RT-PCR was run on the TCR CDR3. TCRdb used MiXCR to reprocess the multiplex PCR reads, holding one entry per CDR3 protein. The data hold more than 20,000 distinct CDR3 sequences, with under 55% observed a single time. This clonotype has at least ten counts. Its antigen is unidentified. Patients aged 18 to 65 had newly diagnosed hyperthyroidism of under 2 months' duration. PBMCs were derived from approximately 10 ml fresh peripheral blood. The specimen sequenced was blood. The receptor was isolated from a middle-aged woman with Graves' hyperthyroidism that later progressed to Graves' ophthalmopathy.

The CDR3 here is CASSLTSGNNEQFF. DNA of the CDR3: TGCGCCAGCAGCTTGACTAGCGGAAACAATGAGCAGTTCTTC. This chain joins TRBV5-1 and TRBJ2-1; 8 bases line up with TRBD2. Germline trimming cut 1 base from V and 5 bases from J; bases unmatched to any gene: 2. This CDR3 region has 14 residues. Germline lookup yields CDR1 SGHRS and CDR2 YFSETQ.